A selection of T cell receptor beta chains follows, all from one sample in a study of cytomegalovirus exposure and HLA in healthy donors. Sequenced by immunoSEQ multiplex PCR; TCRdb stores in-frame clones only, minus some. The sample has about 130,000 clones, roughly 75% seen once. Sequenced input: PBMCs. The receptor set was obtained from a female donor in good health and CMV-seronegative. Each CDR3 is given with its conserved first and last residue. A D gene is named only where the DNA matches it firmly. Part of the rows lack a size; the others show once, few, many or a class for expanded clones.

J	size	D	V	CDR3	DNA
TRBJ1-6	once	-	TRBV11-3	CASRGLANSPLHF	TGTGCCAGCCGAGGATTGGCAAATTCACCCCTCCACTTT
TRBJ2-7	few	TRBD1	TRBV27	CASSESGTGVGEQYF	TGTGCCAGCAGTGAGTCTGGGACAGGGGTAGGCGAGCAGTACTTC
TRBJ1-2	-	TRBD1	TRBV7-9	CSSSSRTGENYGYTF	TGTTCCAGCAGCTCCCGGACAGGGGAAAACTATGGCTACACCTTC
TRBJ2-7	few	-	TRBV19	CASSVSRRGEQYF	TGTGCCAGTAGTGTTTCCCGCAGGGGCGAGCAGTACTTC
TRBJ2-1	-	-	TRBV20-1	CSAETYNEQFF	TGCAGTGCGGAGACGTACAATGAGCAGTTCTTC
TRBJ2-4	-	-	TRBV6-5	CASKGGLAKNIQYF	TGTGCCAGTAAGGGGGGGCTAGCCAAAAACATTCAGTACTTC
TRBJ1-2	-	-	TRBV7-9	CASSPGLFYGYTF	TGTGCCAGCAGCCCGGGACTATTCTATGGCTACACCTTC
TRBJ1-6	-	TRBD1	TRBV27	CASSAPGQGYNSPLHF	TGTGCCAGCAGTGCGCCGGGACAGGGGTATAATTCACCCCTCCACTTT
TRBJ1-6	-	-	TRBV5-4	CASSLRGHGSPLHF	TGTGCCAGCAGCTTACGAGGGCACGGTTCACCCCTCCACTTT
TRBJ1-2	few	-	TRBV29-1	CSVEGERGYGYTF	TGCAGCGTTGAAGGGGAAAGGGGCTATGGCTACACCTTC
TRBJ1-2	-	-	TRBV7-8	CASSSPPGSYGYIF	TGTGCCAGCAGCTCCCCACCAGGCTCCTATGGCTACATCTTC
TRBJ2-3	-	TRBD2	TRBV7-8	CASSSRLIAGGRGTDTQYF	TGTGCCAGCAGCAGTCGATTGATAGCGGGAGGCAGGGGCACAGATACGCAGTATTTT
TRBJ2-1	-	TRBD2	TRBV11-2	CASSLRTSGREFF	TGTGCCAGCAGCTTAAGGACTAGCGGGCGGGAGTTCTTC
TRBJ2-1	-	-	TRBV28	CASSLTGNEQFF	TGTGCCAGCAGTTTAACAGGGAATGAGCAGTTCTTC
TRBJ1-1	-	-	TRBV6-1	CASSEVGGLWEAFF	TGTGCCAGCAGTGAAGTCGGGGGGCTGTGGGAAGCTTTCTTT
TRBJ2-1	-	TRBD2	TRBV19	CASSRTSGGVKPNEQFF	TGTGCCAGTAGTCGGACTAGCGGGGGGGTTAAACCTAATGAGCAGTTCTTC
TRBJ2-1	-	-	TRBV11-3	CASSPPNAGYNEQFF	TGTGCCAGCAGCCCCCCCAACGCAGGGTACAATGAGCAGTTCTTC
TRBJ1-1	-	-	TRBV18	CASSPPGGLNTEAFF	TGTGCCAGCTCACCACCAGGAGGGCTTAACACTGAAGCTTTCTTT
TRBJ2-2	-	-	TRBV9	CASSVVEYPLTGELFF	TGTGCCAGCAGCGTAGTCGAGTATCCACTAACCGGGGAGCTGTTTTTT
TRBJ1-1	-	-	TRBV14	CASSLDYSVTEAFF	TGTGCCAGCAGCCTGGACTACTCGGTAACTGAAGCTTTCTTT
TRBJ2-7	few	TRBD1	TRBV25-1	CASRRGQGYEQYF	TGTGCCAGCAGACGGGGACAGGGCTACGAGCAGTACTTC
TRBJ1-5	-	-	TRBV18	CASSQGESNQPQHF	TGTGCCAGCTCACAGGGAGAGAGCAATCAGCCCCAGCATTTT
TRBJ2-2	once	-	TRBV4-1	CASSHVYGELFF	TGCGCCAGCAGCCATGTTTACGGGGAGCTGTTTTTT
TRBJ2-1	-	-	TRBV7-9	CSSSLGRLGQFF	TGTTCCAGCAGCTTAGGTAGGCTAGGGCAGTTCTTC
TRBJ1-5	-	TRBD1	TRBV19	CASNPGRGQPQHF	TGTGCCAGTAACCCGGGCAGGGGGCAGCCCCAGCATTTT
TRBJ1-1	-	-	TRBV10-1	CASSEIAGVGSTEAFF	TGCGCCAGCAGTGAGATCGCAGGGGTTGGTAGCACTGAAGCTTTCTTT
TRBJ1-4	-	-	TRBV2	CASSAGQRGEKLFF	TGTGCCAGCAGCGCAGGACAGAGAGGTGAAAAACTGTTTTTT
TRBJ1-1	-	-	TRBV7-2	CASSLLAKVNTEAFF	TGTGCCAGCAGCTTACTGGCAAAAGTAAACACTGAAGCTTTCTTT
TRBJ1-2	few	TRBD1	TRBV28	CASSFGGQRKNYGYTF	TGTGCCAGCAGTTTCGGGGGACAGCGCAAGAACTATGGCTACACCTTC
TRBJ1-4	-	TRBD1	TRBV4-2	CASSPPDRDEKLFF	TGTGCCAGCAGCCCGCCCGACAGGGACGAAAAACTGTTTTTT
TRBJ2-2	-	TRBD2	TRBV2	CASTGLAGELTGELFF	TGTGCCAGCACAGGACTAGCGGGGGAGCTCACCGGGGAGCTGTTTTTT
TRBJ2-7	-	TRBD1	TRBV11-2	CASSLVRTGGEQYF	TGTGCCAGCAGCTTAGTAAGGACAGGGGGCGAGCAGTACTTC
TRBJ1-1	few	TRBD1	TRBV27	CASRRTGMGTEAFF	TGTGCCAGCAGAAGGACAGGGATGGGCACTGAAGCTTTCTTT
TRBJ2-3	-	-	TRBV6-4	CASSEDQGSTDTQYF	TGTGCCAGCAGTGAAGATCAGGGGAGCACAGATACGCAGTATTTT
TRBJ1-1	-	TRBD1	TRBV6-6	CASSRQQPGQGAFF	TGTGCCAGCAGCCGGCAACAGCCGGGACAGGGAGCTTTCTTT
TRBJ2-5	-	-	TRBV27	CASSFSGETQYF	TGTGCCAGCAGTTTTTCGGGGGAGACCCAGTACTTC
TRBJ2-7	-	TRBD1	TRBV2	CASRAGTGPSYEQYF	TGTGCCAGCAGGGCCGGGACAGGACCTTCCTACGAGCAGTACTTC
TRBJ2-4	once	TRBD2	TRBV4-1	CASSPGDGRSRPKNIQYF	TGCGCCAGCAGCCCCGGGGACGGGAGGTCTCGACCCAAAAACATTCAGTACTTC
TRBJ1-1	-	TRBD1	TRBV9	CASSPEGQDTAFF	TGTGCCAGCAGCCCAGAAGGACAGGACACAGCTTTCTTT
TRBJ2-7	-	TRBD2	TRBV28	CASSSWTSGRPYF	TGTGCCAGCAGTTCCTGGACTAGCGGGAGGCCGTACTTC
TRBJ1-2	-	TRBD1	TRBV6-5	CASSPNRGDYGYTF	TGTGCCAGCAGCCCGAACAGGGGGGACTATGGCTACACCTTC
TRBJ1-2	-	TRBD1	TRBV10-3	CAISEAGGKYGYTF	TGTGCCATCAGTGAGGCAGGGGGGAAATACGGCTACACCTTC
TRBJ1-2	-	TRBD1	TRBV5-1	CASSLGQGNYGYTF	TGCGCCAGCAGCTTGGGACAGGGAAACTATGGCTACACCTTC
TRBJ2-4	-	TRBD1	TRBV7-3	CASSPRQGPGAKNIQYF	TGTGCCAGCAGCCCCCGACAGGGGCCTGGGGCCAAAAACATTCAGTACTTC
TRBJ1-2	-	-	TRBV21-1	CASSKAPSTNYGYAF	TGTGCCAGCAGCAAAGCGCCCAGTACTAACTATGGCTACGCCTTC
TRBJ2-1	-	-	TRBV5-1	CASSRPGVPNEQFF	TGCGCCAGCAGCAGACCAGGGGTCCCCAATGAGCAGTTCTTC
TRBJ2-6	-	-	TRBV2	CASSERDMVVTF	TGTGCCAGCAGTGAGAGGGATATGGTTGTGACTTTC
TRBJ2-4	-	TRBD1	TRBV28	CASSPAGTGGDSLYF	TGTGCCAGCAGTCCCGCGGGGACAGGGGGCGATAGCCTGTACTTC
TRBJ2-1	-	-	TRBV11-2	CASSELQSAYNEQFF	TGTGCCAGCAGCGAACTTCAGAGCGCCTACAATGAGCAGTTCTTC
TRBJ2-1	-	-	TRBV6-4	CASSDSGAPREQFF	TGTGCCAGCAGTGACTCGGGAGCTCCCCGGGAGCAGTTCTTC
TRBJ2-4	-	TRBD1	TRBV11-2	CASSTIRDRAKNIQYF	TGTGCCAGCAGCACCATCCGGGACAGGGCCAAAAACATTCAGTACTTC
TRBJ1-2	-	-	TRBV5-4	CASSRGGSYGYTF	TGTGCCAGCAGCCGAGGGGGTTCCTATGGCTACACCTTC
TRBJ1-1	-	TRBD1	TRBV20-1	CSARGPTEAFF	TGCAGTGCGAGGGGGCCCACTGAAGCTTTCTTT
TRBJ2-7	-	-	TRBV5-4	CASSLGTAPGDEQYF	TGTGCCAGCAGCTTGGGGACCGCCCCGGGGGACGAGCAGTACTTC
TRBJ1-1	-	TRBD1	TRBV10-3	CAISGGQGAGTEAFF	TGTGCCATCAGTGGGGGACAGGGGGCGGGAACTGAAGCTTTCTTT
TRBJ2-7	-	TRBD2	TRBV5-1	CASSSGGYEQYF	TGCGCCAGCAGTTCGGGGGGCTACGAGCAGTACTTC
TRBJ1-6	-	TRBD1	TRBV9	CASSVTGTGYNSPLHF	TGTGCCAGCAGCGTAACCGGGACAGGCTATAATTCACCCCTCCACTTT